This paragraph reports one T cell receptor beta chain. This entry belongs to a study of blood T cell repertoires in COVID-19. Study overall: The United States, Italy and Spain supplied acute and convalescent COVID-19 samples.

The V gene's germline CDR1 is SGHTA and CDR2 FQGNSA. Germline trimming cut 3 bases from V and 7 bases from J; bases unmatched to any gene: 5. The CDR3 extends over 14 amino acids. Per the study methods: Estimates of nucleated cell counts were drawn from the amplification of reference gene primers. Clones were sequenced by immunoSEQ multiplex PCR, and TCRdb holds only the in-frame ones, with some missing. The V and J calls and the clone size are those of that table, but D and trimming were determined from the DNA. The sample yields more than 95,000 clones, roughly 69% seen once. This clonotype was obtained from a woman aged 70-85 years with acute or convalescent COVID-19. This rearrangement joins TRBV7-2 to TRBJ1-1; 10 nucleotides line up with TRBD1. Specimen: peripheral blood. The CDR3 bases are TGTGCCAGCAGCTTCGCTGACAGGGGGCGTGAAGCTTTCTTT. It yields the protein CASSFADRGREAFF.